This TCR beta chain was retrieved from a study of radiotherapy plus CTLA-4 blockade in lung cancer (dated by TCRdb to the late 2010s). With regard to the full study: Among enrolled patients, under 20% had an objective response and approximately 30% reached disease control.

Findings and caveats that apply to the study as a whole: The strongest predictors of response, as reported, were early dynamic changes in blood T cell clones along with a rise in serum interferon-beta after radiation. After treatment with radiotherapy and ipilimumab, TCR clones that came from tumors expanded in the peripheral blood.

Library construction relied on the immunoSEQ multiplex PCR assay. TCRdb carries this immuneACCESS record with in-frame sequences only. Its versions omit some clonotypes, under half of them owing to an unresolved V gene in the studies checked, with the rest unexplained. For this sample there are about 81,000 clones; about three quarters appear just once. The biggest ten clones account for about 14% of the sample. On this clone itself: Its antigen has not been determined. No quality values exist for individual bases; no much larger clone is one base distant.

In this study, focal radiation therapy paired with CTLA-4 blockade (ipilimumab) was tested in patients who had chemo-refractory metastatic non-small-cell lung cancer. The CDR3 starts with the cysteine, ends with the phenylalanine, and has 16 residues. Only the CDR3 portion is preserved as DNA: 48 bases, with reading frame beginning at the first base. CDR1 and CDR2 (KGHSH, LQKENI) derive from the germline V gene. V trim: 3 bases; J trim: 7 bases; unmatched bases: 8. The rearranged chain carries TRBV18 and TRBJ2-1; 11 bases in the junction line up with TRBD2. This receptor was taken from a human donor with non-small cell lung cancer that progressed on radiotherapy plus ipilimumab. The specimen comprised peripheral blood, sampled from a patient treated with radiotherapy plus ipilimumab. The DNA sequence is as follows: TGTGCCAGCTCACCTATAGCGGGGGGGCTCCAAAATGAGCAGTTCTTC. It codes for CASSPIAGGLQNEQFF. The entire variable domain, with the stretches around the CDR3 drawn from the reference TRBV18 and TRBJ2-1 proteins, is NAGVMQNPRHLVRRRGQEARLRCSPMKGHSHVYWYRQLPEEGLKFMVYLQKENIIDESGMPKERFSAEFPKEGPSILRIQQVVRGDSAAYFCASSPIAGGLQNEQFFGPGTRLTVL.